These 17 T cell receptor beta chains were all obtained from the same sample, sequenced in a study of control samples from healthy donors and cancer patients. The data were produced by immunoSEQ multiplex PCR, yet TCRdb's version contains in-frame clones alone and is incomplete. Here the sample spans 55,000 to 90,000 clones, about 87% being singletons. Sample: blood. The receptors shown here come from a man aged 45-65 years in good health.

Of note for this clone: Distinct nucleotide sequences in the sample also encode this CDR3. V usage is TRBV6-5 and J usage is TRBJ1-3; 7 bases are shared with TRBD1. Germline assignment: CDR1 MNHEY and CDR2 SVGAGI. The CDR3 runs to 13 residues. The V and J ends lost 0 bases and 7 bases, in that order; junction bases with no gene match: 0. The CDR3 protein is CASSYSGGNTIYF. For the CDR3, the DNA is TGTGCCAGCAGTTACTCAGGGGGCAACACCATATATTTT.

The chain joins TRBV11-2 to TRBJ2-7; D may be TRBD1 (6 bases). V lost 3 bases and J lost 4, with 10 bases in between. There are 13 residues in the CDR3. Per the germline V gene, CDR1 is SGHAT and CDR2 is FQNNGV. This CDR3 is CASSFGRGYEQYF. The CDR3 DNA is TGTGCCAGCAGCTTTGGCAGGGGTTACGAGCAGTACTTC. Filled out from reference TRBV11-2 and TRBJ2-7, the complete variable domain reads EAGVAQSPRYKIIEKRQSVAFWCNPISGHATLYWYQQILGQGPKLLIQFQNNGVVDDSQLPKDRFSAERLKGVDSTLKIQPAKLEDSAVYLCASSFGRGYEQYFGPGTRLTVT.

The table lists this clone with a count of one. CDR3 coding DNA: TGTGCCTGGAGTGTACGAGCGGGGTTTGAAACAGATACGCAGTATTTT. This translates into CAWSVRAGFETDTQYF. The rearrangement joins TRBV30 to TRBJ2-3; 7 bases align to TRBD2. The CDR3 spans 16 residues. From germline, CDR1 is GTSNPN and CDR2 SVGIG (reference sequence). Trimming removed 0 bases from V and 3 bases from J; junction bases left unmatched: 9.

The CDR3: CASSEGGPGGLHEAFF. The CDR3, as DNA: TGTGCCAGCAGTGAAGGGGGGCCAGGGGGCCTCCATGAAGCTTTCTTT. The chain joins TRBV2 to TRBJ1-1; TRBD1 matches at 8 bases. V was pared by 1 base and J by 7 bases, with 11 bases of the junction left unmatched. The CDR3 is 16 residues long. The germline V gene has CDR1 SNHLY and CDR2 FYNNEI.

This chain links TRBV5-1 with TRBJ1-4; the match to TRBD1 covers 11 bases. Germline V gene sequence: CDR1 SGHRS, CDR2 YFSETQ. V lost 3 bases, J lost 2 bases, and 6 bases stayed unmatched. The CDR3 contains 17 residues. The chain's CDR3 is CASSSGQGASTNEKLFF. Written as DNA, the CDR3 is TGCGCCAGCAGCTCAGGACAGGGGGCTTCCACTAATGAAAAACTGTTTTTT.

This clone was observed a few times. This rearrangement joins TRBV5-6 to TRBJ2-7; TRBD1 is a possible D gene (6 bases). The ends were cut back, 4 bases at V and 6 bases at J, with 14 bases in the middle. The length of the CDR3 is 13 residues. The germline CDR1 and CDR2 sequences are SGHDT and YYEEEE. CDR3 DNA sequence: TGTGCCAGCAGCGCAACCAGGGGCGCCGAGCAGTACTTC. Its protein is CASSATRGAEQYF.

The genes are TRBV4-3 and TRBJ1-2; the D gene is possibly TRBD1 (5 bases). The CDR3 has 17 residues. Trimming left V 2 bases short and J 13 bases short, with 29 bases between. Germline assignment: CDR1 LGHNA and CDR2 YSLEER. The CDR3 loop reads CASSQSLPSGTGPIGTF. The CDR3, as DNA: TGCGCCAGCAGCCAATCTCTCCCATCCGGGACCGGCCCTATCGGCACCTTC.

The V call is TRBV6-1, the J call TRBJ2-7, with D perhaps matching TRBD1 or TRBD2 (6 bases each). Germline V gene sequence: CDR1 MNHNS, CDR2 SASEGT. CDR3 size: 13 residues. The V gene lost 3 bases and the J gene lost 7 bases, with 13 bases spanning the gap. The CDR3 nucleotides are TGTGCCAGCAGTGAGTGGGGGGCGAGGGAGCAGTACTTC. Translated: CASSEWGAREQYF.

Turning to this clone: At the DNA level, this CDR3 is encoded by other sequences in the same sample as well. J is TRBJ1-4 and V is TRBV5-4; possible D gene TRBD1, 5 bases. V lost 2 bases and J 4 bases, leaving 12 bases between the germline ends. From germline, CDR1 is SGHNT and CDR2 YYREEE (reference sequence). This CDR3 comprises 15 residues. CDR3 coding DNA: TGTGCCAGCAGCTTACGGGACCGATTTAATGAAAAACTGTTTTTT. It is translated as CASSLRDRFNEKLFF. The complete variable domain, with remaining parts taken from reference TRBV5-4 and TRBJ1-4, reads ETGVTQSPTHLIKTRGQQVTLRCSSQSGHNTVSWYQQALGQGPQFIFQYYREEENGRGNFPPRFSGLQFPNYSSELNVNALELDDSALYLCASSLRDRFNEKLFFGSGTQLSVL.

DNA for the CDR3: TGTGCCAGCAGCCTGGACAGGGGCGGCAATCAGCCCCAGCATTTT. Translation gives CASSLDRGGNQPQHF. The chain is built from TRBV6-5 and TRBJ1-5; TRBD1 matches 9 bases. The CDR3 has 15 amino acids. Germline CDR1 and CDR2: MNHEY and SVGAGI. V was clipped by 6 bases and J by 2 bases; unmatched bases: 5.

This clone was seen once. This chain joins TRBV13 and TRBJ2-6, with D possibly matching TRBD2 (5 bases). V was pared by 3 bases and J by 0 bases, with 6 bases between. This CDR3 is built from 15 residues. Looked up from germline, CDR1 is PRHDT and CDR2 is FYEKMQ (reference sequence). The CDR3 is CASSFGISGANVLTF. The CDR3 bases are TGTGCCAGCAGCTTCGGGATCTCTGGGGCCAACGTCCTGACTTTC.

V is TRBV5-1 and J is TRBJ2-3; D is unclear. This CDR3 region has 17 residues. Germline values: CDR1 SGHRS, CDR2 YFSETQ. V was clipped by 1 base and J by 2 bases, with 17 bases between them. The CDR3 DNA sequence: TGCGCCAGCAGCTTGAGATCCTTAGGTCCGATCACAGATACGCAGTATTTT. Translating it yields CASSLRSLGPITDTQYF.

This clone came up once. The V and J genes are TRBV24-1 and TRBJ1-1; D remains ambiguous. The CDR3 spans 13 residues. Between the trimmed V and J ends, which lost 10 bases and 0 bases, there was a span of 11 bases. The germline V gene encodes CDR1 KGHDR and CDR2 SFDVKD. The CDR3 spells CATKRDLNTEAFF. The CDR3 DNA sequence: TGTGCCACTAAACGCGATTTGAACACTGAAGCTTTCTTT.

The chain joins TRBV7-9 to TRBJ2-5, with 7 bases that match TRBD2. The CDR3 totals 15 residues. Losses at the gene ends were 5 bases for V and 2 bases for J; bases not matched to a gene: 8. Per the germline V gene, CDR1 is SEHNR and CDR2 is FQNEAQ (reference sequence). This CDR3 reads CASSGYPSGQETQYF. In DNA, the CDR3 is TGTGCCAGCAGCGGTTACCCTAGCGGACAAGAGACCCAGTACTTC.

The rearrangement links TRBV11-3 to TRBJ1-1, with D perhaps matching TRBD1 (6 bases). This CDR3 is built from 14 residues. Germline lookup yields CDR1 SGHNT and CDR2 YENEEA. Trimming left V 7 bases short and J 6 bases short, with 18 bases between. The CDR3: CASNPTGSNPEAFF. CDR3 DNA sequence: TGTGCCAGCAACCCCACAGGGAGTAACCCTGAAGCTTTCTTT.

This CDR3 is CALEGQGRNIQYF. The CDR3 DNA is TGTGCCTTAGAAGGGCAGGGGAGAAACATTCAGTACTTC. The V call is TRBV6-5, the J call TRBJ2-4; D might be TRBD1 (6 bases). Between the trimmed V and J ends, which lost 11 bases and 6 bases, there was a span of 17 bases. The CDR3 loop spans 13 amino acids. Germline V gene sequence: CDR1 MNHEY, CDR2 SVGAGI.

This chain connects TRBV10-2 to TRBJ2-1; no clear D gene. V gave up 4 bases and J gave up 8 bases, with 6 bases separating them. This CDR3 has 11 residues. The V gene's germline CDR1 is WSHSY and CDR2 SAAADI. CDR3 DNA: TGCGCCAGCAGTGTAGGATATGAGCAGTTCTTC. It codes for CASSVGYEQFF.